This TCR beta chain was identified in a study of blood T cell repertoires in COVID-19. Sequencing was performed with immunoSEQ multiplex PCR; in TCRdb, only in-frame clones are kept and a portion is missing. The sample includes some 110,000 clones, approximately 87% of them seen just once. Sequenced sample: peripheral blood. The source is a man between 65 and 85 years old who had recovered from COVID-19.

DNA for the CDR3: TGTGCCAGCAGTTCCGGCAGGGCCTACGAGCAGTACTTC. Protein sequence: CASSSGRAYEQYF. The rearrangement links TRBV6-5 to TRBJ2-7; D may be TRBD1 (5 bases). V was pared by 4 bases and J by 2 bases, with 9 bases between. This CDR3 has 13 residues. CDR1 and CDR2 (germline): MNHEY, SVGAGI.